These 25 T cell receptor beta chains were sequenced from one sample in a study of blood T cells in healthy people across ages (dated by TCRdb to 2014 to 2015). The library was built by means of 5' RACE. Sequencing took place on an Illumina HiSeq 2500. A second PCR of about 6 to 12 cycles was performed with a sample-barcoded 5' primer and a J-beta primer mix. The public reads were reanalyzed by TCRdb: fastp trimming at Q25, MiXCR alignment, in-frame beta chains only. Rows are combined by CDR3 protein, so each entry shows the most common genes and DNA. The sample table records roughly 500,000 distinct CDR3 sequences; roughly 29% of these occur just once. Of the sample, less than 20% falls within the top ten clones. The source material was blood. These receptors all come from a woman in her sixties or seventies in good health.

As regards this clonotype: A read error may account for a junction end that differs from germline. The V and J genes are TRBV25-1 and TRBJ1-1, with a possible D match to TRBD1 (5 bases). Germline V gene lookup returns CDR1 MGHDK and CDR2 SYGVNS. There are 13 residues in the CDR3. The CDR3 sequence: CASSESGSLRAFF. CDR3 sequence (DNA): TGTGCCAGCAGCGAATCAGGGAGCCTGAGGGCTTTCTTT.

J is TRBJ1-2 and V is TRBV5-5; TRBD1 agrees at 8 bases. This CDR3 spans 13 amino acids. The junction had 4 bases not matched to a gene; V was cut back by 2 bases and J by 7 bases. CDR1 is SGHKS and CDR2 is YYEKEE in the germline V gene (reference sequence). The CDR3 DNA reads as TGTGCCAGCAGCTTATCAGGACAGGGTGGCTACACCTTC. It translates to CASSLSGQGGYTF.

This clonotype turned up a few times. The chain is built from TRBV20-1 and TRBJ1-1; 7 nucleotides agree with TRBD1. CDR1 DFQATT and CDR2 SNEGSKA come from the germline V gene (reference sequence). The CDR3 sequence is 13 residues long. Trimming at V came to 5 bases and at J to 0 bases, leaving 3 bases not matched to a gene. Here the CDR3 DNA reads TGCAGTGCTGGGACAGCCATGAACACTGAAGCTTTCTTT. Translating it yields CSAGTAMNTEAFF.

This clonotype has only a few counts. CDR3 coding DNA: TGTGCCAGCAGCTTAGGGTCAGGCGGGGGGTCCTTCGGGACCCAGTACTTC. It yields the protein CASSLGSGGGSFGTQYF. This sequence joins TRBV7-6 and TRBJ2-5; 8 bases are a match to TRBD2. V gave up 1 base and J gave up 7 bases; unmatched junction bases: 14. This CDR3 has 17 residues. CDR1 is SGHVS and CDR2 is FNYEAQ in the germline V gene.

The rearrangement uses TRBV10-3 and TRBJ2-1; 8 bases match TRBD2. V shed 5 bases and J 6 bases; nucleotides not matched to a gene: 9. Germline values: CDR1 ENHRY, CDR2 SYGVKD. There are 15 residues in the CDR3. CDR3 sequence: CAISRAGGLGNEQFF. In nucleotides, the CDR3 is TGTGCCATCAGTCGGGCGGGGGGACTAGGCAATGAGCAGTTCTTC.

This clonotype was detected only a few times. V is TRBV28 and J is TRBJ2-7; D might be TRBD1 (6 bases). Germline values: CDR1 MDHEN, CDR2 SYDVKM. This CDR3 contains 14 residues. Trimming took 1 base from V and 2 from J, leaving 9 bases between them. This CDR3 is CASSLFGGTYEQYF. The CDR3 coding sequence is TGTGCCAGCAGTTTATTTGGGGGCACCTACGAGCAGTACTTC.

On this clonotype: One end of the junction is discordant with germline, which a read error may explain. V usage is TRBV20-1 and J usage is TRBJ2-1; 8 positions agree with TRBD2. Per the germline V gene, CDR1 is DFQATT and CDR2 is SNEGSKA (reference sequence). CDR3 length: 13 residues. The CDR3 is CSARVSVAGPSYF. CDR3 bases: TGCAGTGCTAGAGTGAGTGTAGCGGGGCCGAGTTACTTC.

The chain combines TRBV20-1 with TRBJ2-3, with 9 bases aligning to TRBD2. The CDR3 totals 18 residues. Unmatched junction bases numbered 17, after V lost 7 bases and J lost 0 bases. Per germline, CDR1 DFQATT and CDR2 SNEGSKA (reference sequence). CDR3 loop: CSVQSASVAGVSTDTQYF. CDR3 DNA: TGCAGTGTTCAATCCGCATCTGTAGCGGGGGTTAGCACAGATACGCAGTATTTT.

This clonotype was seen a handful of times. This rearrangement joins TRBV5-1 to TRBJ1-1, with D possibly TRBD1 on 6 matching bases. The V gene lost 1 base and the J gene lost 7 bases, with 11 bases spanning the gap. CDR3 length equals 13 residues. Germline assignment: CDR1 SGHRS and CDR2 YFSETQ. The CDR3 is CASSLTGIGEAFF. CDR3 nucleotides: TGCGCCAGCAGCTTGACAGGGATTGGTGAAGCTTTCTTT.

This clonotype was found a few times. This sequence joins TRBV20-1 and TRBJ2-7; TRBD2 aligns across 11 bases. Gene TRBJ2-1 matches the end of the DNA better, so the J call may be wrong. Germline lookup yields CDR1 DFQATT and CDR2 SNEGSKA (reference sequence). The CDR3 loop spans 17 amino acids. CDR3 DNA sequence: TGCAGTGCTAGAGATACGGGACTAGCGGTAGCCTACAATGAGCAGTTCTTC. Translating it yields CSARDTGLAVAYNEQFF.

Turning to this clonotype: Sequence at one end of the junction differs from germline and may be a read error. The chain is built from TRBV12-3 or TRBV12-4 and TRBJ2-3; D ambiguous. The CDR3 has 13 residues. Here the CDR3 reads CAIGFAGTDTEYF. The DNA for the CDR3 is TGTGCCATCGGATTCGCTGGCACAGATACGGAGTATTTT.

This clonotype was picked up a small number of times. The CDR3 does not close with the conserved phenylalanine or tryptophan, likely indicating a read error. The V call is TRBV20-1, the J call TRBJ2-5; TRBD1 agrees at 7 bases. The trim removed 1 base at V and 4 bases at J, leaving 12 bases unmatched. This CDR3 is built from 16 residues. The germline V gene encodes CDR1 DFQATT and CDR2 SNEGSKA (reference sequence). This chain's CDR3 is CSARVLLRGRRETQYS. CDR3 bases: TGCAGTGCTAGAGTCTTGCTGAGGGGGCGGCGAGAGACCCAGTACTCC.

This clonotype was observed a handful of times. The V and J genes are TRBV29-1 and TRBJ2-3; TRBD2 matches 12 bases. Per the germline V gene, CDR1 is SQVTM and CDR2 is ANQGSEA. V shed 8 bases, J shed 3 bases, and the junction held 3 bases outside the gene matches. The CDR3 is 13 amino acids. CDR3 coding DNA: TGCAGCCCTAGCGGGGGGGCAACAGATACGCAGTATTTT. This codes for CSPSGGATDTQYF.

J is TRBJ1-1 and V is TRBV2; D remains unclear. V was shortened by 5 bases and J by 3 bases, with 13 bases between the two germline ends. Germline CDR1 SNHLY, CDR2 FYNNEI. The CDR3 loop spans 14 amino acids. Here the CDR3 reads CASSTADGYTEAFF. The CDR3, as DNA: TGTGCCAGCAGTACTGCCGACGGATACACTGAAGCTTTCTTT. The full variable domain, in which reference TRBV2 and TRBJ1-1 provide the parts outside the CDR3, is EPEVTQTPSHQVTQMGQEVILRCVPISNHLYFYWYRQILGQKVEFLVSFYNNEISEKSEIFDDQFSVERPDGSNFTLKIRSTKLEDSAMYFCASSTADGYTEAFFGQGTRLTVV.

J is TRBJ1-2 and V is TRBV12-3 or TRBV12-4, with D possibly TRBD1 on 5 matching bases. This CDR3 comprises 14 residues. V lost 3 bases and J lost 8, with 16 bases in between. This chain's CDR3 is CASSLNAGRDGYTF. CDR3 in DNA: TGTGCCAGCAGTTTGAATGCTGGCAGGGACGGCTACACCTTC.

In this sample, this clonotype turned up a few times. V and J are TRBV7-2 and TRBJ1-2; a possible D gene is TRBD1 (6 bases). CDR3 length: 14 amino acids. The germline V gene has CDR1 SGHTA and CDR2 FQGNSA. The ends were cut back, 3 bases at V and 7 bases at J, with 15 bases in the middle. The CDR3 nucleotides read TGTGCCAGCAGCTTGATGATGGGGGCTGGTGGCTACACCTTC. It encodes CASSLMMGAGGYTF.

The gene calls are TRBV4-3 and TRBJ2-5, with 10 bases matching TRBD2. The CDR3 totals 18 residues. The junction had 12 bases not matched to a gene; V was cut back by 0 bases and J by 5 bases. Germline CDR1 is LGHNA and CDR2 is YSLEER. CDR3 nucleotide sequence: TGCGCCAGCAGCCAAGATGTCGACCTAGCGGGGGAGGGGGAGACCCAGTACTTC. Its translation: CASSQDVDLAGEGETQYF.

This chain uses TRBV7-2 with TRBJ1-2, with 12 bases lining up with TRBD1. Per the germline V gene, CDR1 is SGHTA and CDR2 is FQGNSA. With V trimmed by 2 bases and J by 7 bases, 5 bases remained unmatched. The CDR3 runs to 15 residues. Written as DNA, the CDR3 is TGTGCCAGCAGCTTACTGGGACAGGGGGCAAGTGGCTACACCTTC. It is translated as CASSLLGQGASGYTF. The complete variable domain, with remaining parts taken from reference TRBV7-2 and TRBJ1-2, reads GAGVSQSPSNKVTEKGKDVELRCDPISGHTALYWYRQSLGQGLEFLIYFQGNSAPDKSGLPSDRFSAERTGGSVSTLTIQRTQQEDSAVYLCASSLLGQGASGYTFGSGTRLTVV.

This clonotype came up a few times. The gene calls are TRBV5-5 and TRBJ2-7; TRBD1 is a possible D gene (6 bases). This CDR3 has 14 residues. Germline assignment: CDR1 SGHKS and CDR2 YYEKEE (reference sequence). V lost 4 bases, J lost 3 bases, and 14 bases lay in between. The DNA of the CDR3 is TGTGCCAGCAGCCCGTTACAGGGATACTACGAGCAGTACTTC. Its protein product is CASSPLQGYYEQYF. Full variable domain (outside the CDR3, taken from reference TRBV5-5 and TRBJ2-7): DAGVTQSPTHLIKTRGQQVTLRCSPISGHKSVSWYQQVLGQGPQFIFQYYEKEERGRGNFPDRFSARQFPNYSSELNVNALLLGDSALYLCASSPLQGYYEQYFGPGTRLTVT.

This clonotype was counted between two and nine times. The rearrangement joins TRBV4-3 to TRBJ2-5; D perhaps matches TRBD1 (6 bases). The J call may not be correct, given that the DNA end is closer to TRBJ2-7. This CDR3 is built from 16 residues. Germline CDR1 reads LGHNA; CDR2 reads YSLEER. CDR3 in amino acids: CASSQERVDRSYEQYF. CDR3 nucleotides: TGCGCCAGCAGCCAAGAAAGGGTAGACAGGTCCTACGAGCAGTACTTC.

The gene calls are TRBV27 and TRBJ2-4; 9 nucleotides agree with TRBD2. Trimming took 5 bases from V and 5 from J; bases not matched to a gene: 10. There are 16 residues in the CDR3. The germline V gene encodes CDR1 MNHEY and CDR2 SMNVEV (reference sequence). The CDR3 region has the DNA TGTGCCAGCAGTCCTGGACCGGGACTAGCACAAAACATTCAGTACTTC. This sequence encodes CASSPGPGLAQNIQYF.

This clonotype was detected only a few times. The junction departs from germline at one end; a sequencing error may be responsible. The rearrangement uses TRBV5-1 and TRBJ1-4; 7 nucleotides line up with TRBD1. In germline, CDR1 is SGHRS, CDR2 YFSETQ. This CDR3 is 15 amino acids long. The CDR3 sequence is CAGSRQGSTAEKLFF. The CDR3 coding sequence is TGCGCCGGCAGTCGACAGGGAAGTACAGCCGAAAAACTGTTTTTT.

This clonotype was counted between two and nine times. The CDR3 nucleotides are TGTGCCAGCTCAGCCATGCGGGCCAAAAACATTCAGTACTTC. The encoded protein is CASSAMRAKNIQYF. The rearrangement uses TRBV18 and TRBJ2-4, with D unclear. The CDR3 runs to 14 residues. Germline V gene data show CDR1 as KGHSH and CDR2 as LQKENI. Trimming removed 5 bases from V and 1 base from J, with 9 bases in between.

The chain has TRBV5-1 and TRBJ2-2; D might be TRBD1 (5 bases). V lost 0 bases to trimming and J lost 0 bases, with 9 bases between them. CDR1 is SGHRS and CDR2 is YFSETQ in the germline V gene. The CDR3 loop spans 16 amino acids. CDR3 DNA: TGCGCCAGCAGCTTGGGGAGCAGGGCGAACACCGGGGAGCTGTTTTTT. It codes for CASSLGSRANTGELFF.

The CDR3 DNA reads as TGCGCCAGCAGCCAGACCGGGACAGGGGGCCTGGTGCAGTTCTTC. Translated: CASSQTGTGGLVQFF. The V call is TRBV4-1, the J call TRBJ2-1; 12 bases are a match to TRBD1. V was clipped by 3 bases and J by 12 bases; unmatched bases: 9. Germline V gene data show CDR1 as MGHRA and CDR2 as YSYEKL. The CDR3 runs 15 residues.